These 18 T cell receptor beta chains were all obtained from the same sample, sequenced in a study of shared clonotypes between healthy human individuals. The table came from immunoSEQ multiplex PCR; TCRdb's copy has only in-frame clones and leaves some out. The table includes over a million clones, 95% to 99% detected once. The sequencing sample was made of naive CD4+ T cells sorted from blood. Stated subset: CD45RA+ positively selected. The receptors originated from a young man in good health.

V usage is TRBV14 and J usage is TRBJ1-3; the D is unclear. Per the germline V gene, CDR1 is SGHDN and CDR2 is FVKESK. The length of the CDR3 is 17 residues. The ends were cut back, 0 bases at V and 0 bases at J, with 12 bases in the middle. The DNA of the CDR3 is TGTGCCAGCAGCCAAGACGGAGGAAGTTACTCTGGAAACACCATATATTTT. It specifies CASSQDGGSYSGNTIYF.

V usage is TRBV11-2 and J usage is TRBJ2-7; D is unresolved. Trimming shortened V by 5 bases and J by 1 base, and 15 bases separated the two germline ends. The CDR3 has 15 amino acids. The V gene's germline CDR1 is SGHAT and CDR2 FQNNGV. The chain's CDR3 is CASSPGSTRSYEQYF. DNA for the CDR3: TGTGCCAGCAGCCCAGGCAGCACACGGTCCTACGAGCAGTACTTC. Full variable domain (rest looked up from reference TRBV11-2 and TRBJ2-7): EAGVAQSPRYKIIEKRQSVAFWCNPISGHATLYWYQQILGQGPKLLIQFQNNGVVDDSQLPKDRFSAERLKGVDSTLKIQPAKLEDSAVYLCASSPGSTRSYEQYFGPGTRLTVT.

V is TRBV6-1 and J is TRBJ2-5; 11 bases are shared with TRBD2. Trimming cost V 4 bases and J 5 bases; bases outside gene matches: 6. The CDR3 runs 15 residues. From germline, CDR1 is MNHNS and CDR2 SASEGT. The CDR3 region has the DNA TGTGCCAGCAGTGTACGGATAGCGGGGGGGGAGACCCAGTACTTC. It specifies CASSVRIAGGETQYF.

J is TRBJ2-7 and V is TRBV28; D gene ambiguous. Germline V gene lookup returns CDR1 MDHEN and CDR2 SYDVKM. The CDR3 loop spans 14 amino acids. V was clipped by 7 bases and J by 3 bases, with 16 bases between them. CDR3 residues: CASTIRAVNYEQYF. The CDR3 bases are TGTGCCAGCACCATTCGGGCGGTTAACTACGAGCAGTACTTC. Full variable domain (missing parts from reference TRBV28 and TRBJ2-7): DVKVTQSSRYLVKRTGEKVFLECVQDMDHENMFWYRQDPGLGLRLIYFSYDVKMKEKGDIPEGYSVSREKKERFSLILESASTNQTSMYLCASTIRAVNYEQYFGPGTRLTVT.

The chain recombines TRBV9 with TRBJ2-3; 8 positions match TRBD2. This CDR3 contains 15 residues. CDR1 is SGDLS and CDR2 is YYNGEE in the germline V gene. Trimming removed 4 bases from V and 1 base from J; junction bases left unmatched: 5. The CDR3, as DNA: TGTGCCAGCAGCTTCGGGGGGGCGGGCACAGATACGCAGTATTTT. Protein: CASSFGGAGTDTQYF. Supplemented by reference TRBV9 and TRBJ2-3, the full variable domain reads DSGVTQTPKHLITATGQRVTLRCSPRSGDLSVYWYQQSLDQGLQFLIQYYNGEERAKGNILERFSAQQFPDLHSELNLSSLELGDSALYFCASSFGGAGTDTQYFGPGTRLTVL.

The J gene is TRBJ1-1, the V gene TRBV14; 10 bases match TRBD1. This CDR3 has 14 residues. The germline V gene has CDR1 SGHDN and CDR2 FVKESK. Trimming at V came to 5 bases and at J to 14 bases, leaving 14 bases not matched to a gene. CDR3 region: CASSFSRDRGPGFF. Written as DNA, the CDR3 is TGTGCCAGCAGCTTTTCCCGGGACAGGGGCCCAGGATTCTTT.

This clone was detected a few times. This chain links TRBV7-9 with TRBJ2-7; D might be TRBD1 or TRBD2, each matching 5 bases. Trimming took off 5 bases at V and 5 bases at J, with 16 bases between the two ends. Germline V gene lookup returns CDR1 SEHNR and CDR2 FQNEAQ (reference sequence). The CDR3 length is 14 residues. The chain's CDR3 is CASSLRVQGDEQYF. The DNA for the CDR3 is TGTGCCAGCAGCCTCCGGGTCCAGGGAGACGAGCAGTACTTC.

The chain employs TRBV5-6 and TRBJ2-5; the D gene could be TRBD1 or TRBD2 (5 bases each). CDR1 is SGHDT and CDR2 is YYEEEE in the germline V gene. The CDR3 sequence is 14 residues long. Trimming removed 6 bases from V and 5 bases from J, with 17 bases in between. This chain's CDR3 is CASKVPGRVETQYF. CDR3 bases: TGTGCCAGCAAGGTCCCGGGACGGGTGGAGACCCAGTACTTC.

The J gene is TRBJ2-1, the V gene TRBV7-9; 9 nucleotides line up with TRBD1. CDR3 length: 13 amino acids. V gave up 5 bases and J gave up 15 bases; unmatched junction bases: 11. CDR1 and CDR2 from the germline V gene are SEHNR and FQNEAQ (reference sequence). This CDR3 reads CASSHKEGTGRFF. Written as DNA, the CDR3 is TGTGCCAGCAGCCATAAGGAGGGGACAGGGAGGTTCTTC.

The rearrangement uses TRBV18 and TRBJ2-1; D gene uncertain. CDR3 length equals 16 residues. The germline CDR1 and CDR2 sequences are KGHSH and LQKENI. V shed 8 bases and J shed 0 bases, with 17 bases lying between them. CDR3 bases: TGTGCCAGCGCCAGCCTACCCCCTAGCTCCTACAATGAGCAGTTCTTC. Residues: CASASLPPSSYNEQFF.

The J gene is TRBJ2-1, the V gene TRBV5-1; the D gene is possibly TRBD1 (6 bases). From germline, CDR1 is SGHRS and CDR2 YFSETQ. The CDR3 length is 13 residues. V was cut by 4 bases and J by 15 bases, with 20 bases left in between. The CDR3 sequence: CASSQNPDRKVFF. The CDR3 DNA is TGCGCCAGCAGCCAAAATCCCGACAGGAAGGTGTTCTTC. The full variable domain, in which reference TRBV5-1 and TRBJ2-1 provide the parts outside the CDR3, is KAGVTQTPRYLIKTRGQQVTLSCSPISGHRSVSWYQQTPGQGLQFLFEYFSETQRNKGNFPGRFSGRQFSNSRSEMNVSTLELGDSALYLCASSQNPDRKVFFGPGTRLTVL.

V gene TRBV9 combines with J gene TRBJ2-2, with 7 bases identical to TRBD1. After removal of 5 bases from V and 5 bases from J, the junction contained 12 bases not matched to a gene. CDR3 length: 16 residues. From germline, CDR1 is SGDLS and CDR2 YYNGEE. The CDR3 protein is CASSPFDRARTGELFF. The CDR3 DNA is TGTGCCAGCAGTCCTTTCGACAGGGCAAGGACCGGGGAGCTGTTTTTT.

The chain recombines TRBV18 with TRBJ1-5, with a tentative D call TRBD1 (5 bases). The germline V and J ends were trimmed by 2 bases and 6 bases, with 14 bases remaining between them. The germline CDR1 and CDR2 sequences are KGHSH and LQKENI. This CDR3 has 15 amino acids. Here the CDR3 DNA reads TGTGCCAGCTCACCAGACCAGGGTGGAACTCAGCCCCAGCATTTT. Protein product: CASSPDQGGTQPQHF.

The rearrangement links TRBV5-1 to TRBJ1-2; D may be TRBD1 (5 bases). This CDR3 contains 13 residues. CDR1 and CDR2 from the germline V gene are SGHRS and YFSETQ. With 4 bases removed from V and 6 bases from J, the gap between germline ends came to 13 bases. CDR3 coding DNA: TGCGCCAGCAGCCCCATTATGACAGATGGCTACACCTTC. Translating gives CASSPIMTDGYTF.

The CDR3 region is CASSPGSVELFF. As DNA, the CDR3 is TGTGCCAGCAGTCCGGGGTCGGTTGAACTGTTTTTT. V usage is TRBV6-6 and J usage is TRBJ1-4; no clear D gene. V lost 5 bases, J lost 12 bases, and 13 bases lay in between. This CDR3 spans 12 amino acids. The V gene's germline CDR1 is MNHNY and CDR2 SVGAGI (reference sequence).

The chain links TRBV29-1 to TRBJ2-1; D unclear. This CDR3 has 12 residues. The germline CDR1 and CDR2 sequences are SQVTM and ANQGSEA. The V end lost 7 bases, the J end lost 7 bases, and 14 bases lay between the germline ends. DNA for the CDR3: TGCAGCGACCATAGCCTGATAAATGAGCAGTTCTTC. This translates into CSDHSLINEQFF.

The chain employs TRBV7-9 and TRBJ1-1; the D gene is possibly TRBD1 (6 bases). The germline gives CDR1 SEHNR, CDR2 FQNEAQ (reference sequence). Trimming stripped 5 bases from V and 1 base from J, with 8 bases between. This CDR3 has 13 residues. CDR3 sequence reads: CASSIQGNTEAFF. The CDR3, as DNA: TGTGCCAGCAGCATACAGGGGAACACTGAAGCTTTCTTT.

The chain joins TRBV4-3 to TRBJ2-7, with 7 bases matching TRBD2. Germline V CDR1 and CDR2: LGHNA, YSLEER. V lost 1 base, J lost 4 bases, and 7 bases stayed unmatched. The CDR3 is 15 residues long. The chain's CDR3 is CASSQGVLATYEQYF. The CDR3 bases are TGCGCCAGCAGCCAAGGTGTACTAGCGACGTACGAGCAGTACTTC.